One sample yielded the 2 T cell receptor beta chains listed below, sequenced in a study of Graves' ophthalmopathy and Graves' hyperthyroidism. As the template, RNA transcripts were used to amplify TCR beta CDR3 regions. Following a first-round RT-PCR that used HTBI primers, a second-round multiplex PCR was carried out. TCRdb fed the multiplex PCR reads into MiXCR, producing one record per CDR3 protein. The repertoire holds about 1.1 million distinct CDR3 sequences, with roughly two fifths as singletons. Sequencing used peripheral blood or thyroid tissue (not recorded which). The receptors were sampled from an adult man with Graves' hyperthyroidism.

V usage is TRBV29-1 and J usage is TRBJ2-7; D possibly matches TRBD1 or TRBD2 (6 bases each). Trimming removed 8 bases from V and 4 bases from J, with 15 bases in between. Germline V gene data show CDR1 as SQVTM and CDR2 as ANQGSEA. This CDR3 comprises 12 residues. CDR3 DNA sequence: TGCAGCTTGGGGGGCCCAGGGTACGAGCAGTACTTC. It yields the protein CSLGGPGYEQYF.

V is TRBV7-9 and J is TRBJ1-5; TRBD1 aligns across 7 bases. With V trimmed by 4 bases and J by 7 bases, 16 bases remained unmatched. Germline CDR1 SEHNR, CDR2 FQNEAQ (reference sequence). The CDR3 sequence is 17 residues long. CDR3 region: CASSWGQARGHLQPQHF. The CDR3 DNA reads as TGTGCCAGCAGCTGGGGACAAGCTAGGGGGCACCTGCAGCCCCAGCATTTT.